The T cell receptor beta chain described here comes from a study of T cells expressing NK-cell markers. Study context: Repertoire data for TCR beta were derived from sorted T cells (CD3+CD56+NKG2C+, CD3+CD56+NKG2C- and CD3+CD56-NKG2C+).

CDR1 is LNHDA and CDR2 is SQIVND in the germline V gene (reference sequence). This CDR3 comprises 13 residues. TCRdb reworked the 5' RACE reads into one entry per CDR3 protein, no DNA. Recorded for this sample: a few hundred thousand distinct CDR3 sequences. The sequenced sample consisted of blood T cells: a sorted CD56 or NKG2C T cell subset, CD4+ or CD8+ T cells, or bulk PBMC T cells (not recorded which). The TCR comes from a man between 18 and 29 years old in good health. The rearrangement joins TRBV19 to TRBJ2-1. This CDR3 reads CASSGSSYNEQFF.